A single sample is the source of the 18 T cell receptor beta chains below, sequenced in a study of blood T cell repertoires in COVID-19. The protocol was immunoSEQ multiplex PCR, while the TCRdb copy is restricted to in-frame clones and leaves out a portion. Of roughly 60,000 clones listed, roughly 74% were seen once; the top ten hold 25%. The sequenced sample consisted of peripheral blood. The receptors were gathered from a human donor in a cohort sampled during active COVID-19.

The chain has TRBV5-1 and TRBJ2-1; 7 positions agree with TRBD2. The CDR3 runs to 18 residues. The germline CDR1 and CDR2 sequences are SGHRS and YFSETQ. The J segment lost 2 bases and the V segment lost 4 bases, leaving 15 bases of the junction unmatched. This CDR3 reads CASSPSKALAEAYNEQFF. CDR3 DNA: TGCGCCAGCAGCCCATCAAAAGCCCTAGCGGAAGCCTACAATGAGCAGTTCTTC. Together with reference TRBV5-1 and TRBJ2-1, the CDR3 gives the full variable domain: KAGVTQTPRYLIKTRGQQVTLSCSPISGHRSVSWYQQTPGQGLQFLFEYFSETQRNKGNFPGRFSGRQFSNSRSEMNVSTLELGDSALYLCASSPSKALAEAYNEQFFGPGTRLTVL.

The chain joins TRBV7-9 to TRBJ1-2, with 7 bases identical to TRBD1. The CDR3 runs 13 residues. V trimming: 8 bases; J trimming: 6 bases; junction bases outside the gene matches: 9. Germline V gene sequence: CDR1 SEHNR, CDR2 FQNEAQ (reference sequence). CDR3 residues: CASSSEGAHGYTF. For the CDR3, the DNA is TGTGCCAGCTCCTCGGAGGGGGCGCATGGCTACACCTTC.

This clone has just one count. The V gene is TRBV30, the J gene TRBJ1-2; tentative D call: TRBD1 (5 bases). CDR3 length: 16 residues. V lost 1 base, J lost 2 bases, and 17 bases lay in between. The germline gives CDR1 GTSNPN, CDR2 SVGIG (reference sequence). DNA for the CDR3: TGTGCCTGGAGTGCTTCCCAGAGGGGAGGGAACTATGGCTACACCTTC. Its protein product is CAWSASQRGGNYGYTF.

The rearrangement links TRBV4-2 to TRBJ2-3, with TRBD2 identical over 12 bases. The trim removed 1 base at V and 4 bases at J, leaving 6 bases unmatched. CDR3 length: 17 amino acids. Germline CDR1 is LGHNA and CDR2 is YNFKEQ. CDR3 bases: TGTGCCAGCAGCCAAGCGCGATCTAGCGGGGGGGCAGATACGCAGTATTTT. It codes for CASSQARSSGGADTQYF.

Ten or more counts support this clone. The CDR3 here is CASSLQFSPLHF. The CDR3 nucleotides are TGTGCCAGCAGCCTTCAGTTCTCACCCCTCCACTTT. This chain joins TRBV7-9 and TRBJ1-6; D gene uncertain. The V end was cut by 5 bases, the J end by 10 bases, with 9 bases between. CDR1 SEHNR and CDR2 FQNEAQ come from the germline V gene (reference sequence). The CDR3 is made up of 12 amino acids.

The chain has TRBV11-3 and TRBJ1-1, with D maybe TRBD1 (6 bases). The CDR3 contains 14 residues. Trimming took 4 bases from V and 7 from J, leaving 16 bases between them. In germline, CDR1 is SGHNT, CDR2 YENEEA. The CDR3 DNA is TGTGCCAGCAGCTCTAGGGGGGGTCGGGGTGAAGCTTTCTTT. Translation gives CASSSRGGRGEAFF.

The V gene is TRBV10-1, the J gene TRBJ2-3; TRBD1 matches 7 bases. Per germline, CDR1 WNHNN and CDR2 SYGVQD (reference sequence). The CDR3 sequence is 12 residues long. The junction had 4 bases not matched to a gene; V was cut back by 3 bases and J by 10 bases. The CDR3, as DNA: TGCGCCAGCAGTGACAGGGGGTTTGCGCAGTATTTT. Translation gives CASSDRGFAQYF.

This clone has just a few counts. The chain joins TRBV11-2 to TRBJ1-3, with a possible D match to TRBD1 (5 bases). CDR3 length equals 16 residues. V lost 5 bases and J 4 bases, leaving 18 bases between the germline ends. CDR1 is SGHAT and CDR2 is FQNNGV in the germline V gene. DNA of the CDR3: TGTGCCAGCAGCCGGGGCCGGGGGACTCGAGGAAACACCATATATTTT. Protein product: CASSRGRGTRGNTIYF. The variable domain in full, completed from reference TRBV11-2 and TRBJ1-3, reads EAGVAQSPRYKIIEKRQSVAFWCNPISGHATLYWYQQILGQGPKLLIQFQNNGVVDDSQLPKDRFSAERLKGVDSTLKIQPAKLEDSAVYLCASSRGRGTRGNTIYFGEGSWLTVV.

The chain recombines TRBV5-6 with TRBJ2-6, with a possible D match to TRBD2 (7 bases). CDR3 length: 17 residues. Germline CDR1 and CDR2: SGHDT and YYEEEE. V dropped 4 bases and J dropped 1 base, with 15 bases sitting between them. In DNA form, the CDR3 reads TGTGCCAGCAGCGATCAAGGGGGGGAGTCTGGGGCCAACGTCCTGACTTTC. Translation gives CASSDQGGESGANVLTF.

This chain uses TRBV6-5 with TRBJ1-6, with D perhaps matching TRBD1 (6 bases). With 7 bases removed from V and 8 bases from J, the gap between germline ends came to 15 bases. Germline CDR1 MNHEY, CDR2 SVGAGI. CDR3 length: 14 residues. CDR3 in amino acids: CASTLGAGDSPLHF. CDR3 coding DNA: TGTGCCAGCACATTGGGGGCAGGGGATTCACCCCTCCACTTT.

The chain uses TRBV5-3 and TRBJ2-5, with 12 bases aligning to TRBD1. TRBV5-3 falls under the ORF class, with uncertain function. This CDR3 has 18 residues. V lost 6 bases to trimming and J lost 5 bases; unmatched junction nucleotides: 17. CDR3 sequence reads: CARIRTNGTGGHRETQYF. The DNA of the CDR3 is TGTGCCAGAATCCGGACAAACGGGACAGGGGGCCACCGGGAGACCCAGTACTTC.

The chain employs TRBV15 and TRBJ2-5; D is perhaps TRBD2 (6 bases). V lost 1 base to trimming and J lost 0 bases, with 12 bases between them. This CDR3 contains 16 residues. Per germline, CDR1 LNHNV and CDR2 YYDKDF (reference sequence). The CDR3 DNA is TGTGCCACCAGCAGAGTAGGGAGGTCCAACCAAGAGACCCAGTACTTC. Translation gives CATSRVGRSNQETQYF.

The chain uses TRBV30 and TRBJ2-5; unclear D gene. Germline V gene lookup returns CDR1 GTSNPN and CDR2 SVGIG (reference sequence). V gave up 1 base and J gave up 2 bases, with 5 bases separating them. The CDR3 runs to 12 residues. CDR3 sequence (DNA): TGTGCCTGGAGTGCGCAGCAAGAGACCCAGTACTTC. It is translated as CAWSAQQETQYF.

This clone was found once. The chain links TRBV7-9 to TRBJ1-2; no clear D. From germline, CDR1 is SEHNR and CDR2 FQNEAQ (reference sequence). This CDR3 spans 12 amino acids. The V gene lost 5 bases and the J gene lost 8 bases, with 12 bases spanning the gap. CDR3 coding DNA: TGTGCCAGCAGCCAGACACCCTGGGGCTACACCTTC. Protein product: CASSQTPWGYTF.

The chain links TRBV12-2 to TRBJ1-2; the table assigns TRBD1, which was not confirmed against the DNA. TRBV12-2 is marked as a pseudogene. This CDR3 contains 13 residues. The CDR3 nucleotides read TGTGCAAGTCGCCTACCAGGGGGCTTGGGCTACACCTTC. This codes for CASRLPGGLGYTF.

This chain connects TRBV29-1 to TRBJ2-3; D is unresolved. Between the trimmed V and J ends, which lost 5 bases and 8 bases, there was a span of 11 bases. Per the germline V gene, CDR1 is SQVTM and CDR2 is ANQGSEA. This CDR3 has 11 residues. The CDR3 loop is CSVRTEATQYF. CDR3 bases: TGCAGCGTTCGTACTGAGGCTACGCAGTATTTT.

This clone has more than one count but fewer than ten. The chain employs TRBV19 and TRBJ2-5; TRBD1 matches 7 bases. In germline, CDR1 is LNHDA, CDR2 SQIVND (reference sequence). V trimming: 2 bases; J trimming: 5 bases; junction bases outside the gene matches: 2. The CDR3 has 13 amino acids. The CDR3 protein is CASSIRTGETQYF. The CDR3 region has the DNA TGTGCCAGTAGTATACGGACAGGCGAGACCCAGTACTTC.

The chain couples TRBV6-1 to TRBJ2-5; maybe TRBD2 (6 bases). V was clipped by 0 bases and J by 4 bases, with 9 bases between them. Germline V gene lookup returns CDR1 MNHNS and CDR2 SASEGT. The CDR3 contains 14 residues. CDR3 sequence reads: CASSEAGGRETQYF. The CDR3 nucleotides are TGTGCCAGCAGTGAAGCGGGGGGTAGAGAGACCCAGTACTTC.